This is a list of T cell receptor beta chains from one sample in a study of CD8 T cells in Susac syndrome. TCRdb re-called the immunoSEQ multiplex PCR reads through MiXCR, storing one row per CDR3 protein. The sample contains about 150,000 distinct CDR3 sequences, around 95% of which appear only once. The sequenced sample was CD8+ T cells from PBMCs. These receptors came from a human donor with multiple sclerosis. Each CDR3 is given with its conserved first and last residue.

v_call	j_call	cdr3_aa
TRBV12-3/TRBV12-4	TRBJ1-1	CASSFGAKGNTEAFF
TRBV27	TRBJ2-3	CASSPSSGDSTDTQYF
TRBV9	TRBJ2-7	CASSATFGFTYEQYF
TRBV15	TRBJ1-1	CATSRAPSWGDAEAFF
TRBV7-9	TRBJ2-3	CASRSIAEGTDTQYF
TRBV2	TRBJ2-1	CASRGTRDEQFF
TRBV12-5	TRBJ1-2	CASEMGPNLYGYTF
TRBV27	TRBJ2-3	CASSSPGTVTDTQYF
TRBV12-3/TRBV12-4	TRBJ1-1	CASSGTGLAFF
TRBV29-1	TRBJ2-7	CSVEDPSGEQYF
TRBV7-6	TRBJ2-5	CASSSISGGARTQYF
TRBV4-3	TRBJ2-1	CASSHEAGGYNEQFF
TRBV4-1	TRBJ2-7	CASSQAGTGTGEQYF
TRBV6-2/TRBV6-3	TRBJ2-7	CASSSGLAGGQYF
TRBV30	TRBJ2-3	CACLGTPKVDTQYF
TRBV15	TRBJ2-7	CATTPDGEGSYEQYF
TRBV7-9	TRBJ2-5	CASSEKETQYF
TRBV28	TRBJ2-3	CASSLLLADSSTDTQYF
TRBV15	TRBJ2-7	CATKDQGGSYEQYF
TRBV20-1	TRBJ2-7	CSARDLGGRTYEQYF
TRBV3-1	TRBJ1-3	CASSQEIKDRGRNTIYF
TRBV11-2	TRBJ2-2	CASSLRNRVFSGELFF
TRBV5-1	TRBJ1-2	CASSLRRDVYTF
TRBV12-3/TRBV12-4	TRBJ2-7	CASSTSGDLEQYF
TRBV9	TRBJ2-3	CASSVGSITDTQYF
TRBV7-9	TRBJ2-1	CASSLANEQFF
TRBV5-1	TRBJ2-5	CASSLAASGDTETQYF
TRBV20-1	TRBJ2-7	CSATQGAAYEQYF
TRBV6-5	TRBJ1-2	CASSSGQAHYGYTF
TRBV9	TRBJ2-3	CASSVELGGATDTQYF
TRBV13	TRBJ2-4	CASSYSGTPKNIQYF
TRBV27	TRBJ1-2	CASGRQRGGYTF
TRBV18	TRBJ2-7	CASSPPVDRDEQYF
TRBV6-4	TRBJ2-2	CASSLANTGELFF
TRBV12-3/TRBV12-4	TRBJ2-1	CAIKESGGAPNEQFF